This is a list of T cell receptor beta chains from one sample in a study of identical twins. TCRdb ran MiXCR on the 5' RACE reads and lists one entry per CDR3 protein. The table lists about 250,000 distinct CDR3 sequences, about 8.3% of them singletons. This sample also appeared in a second study, on yellow fever vaccine responses in identical twins.

The sequencing input was CD8+ T cells sorted from blood. The receptors shown here come from a woman aged 18-35 years in good health. CDR3s include the opening cysteine and the closing phenylalanine or tryptophan. Clone size is stated in some rows and not others, as once, few, many or a class when expanded.

j_gene	v_gene	abundance	CDR3aa
TRBJ2-3	TRBV20-1	once	CSAFSSWAGGSTDTQYF
TRBJ2-1	TRBV4-3	many	CASSQGVSGRGGEQFF
TRBJ2-7	TRBV7-2	NA	CASSEGLAGVTYEQYF
TRBJ2-3	TRBV7-9	few	CASSLSGAGTGDTQYF
TRBJ2-5	TRBV9	once	CASHNGETQYF
TRBJ2-7	TRBV29-1	many	CSVKGGSLTYEQYF
TRBJ2-1	TRBV4-2	NA	CASSQVPGGLISHEQFF
TRBJ2-1	TRBV28	few	CASSTPPSGTSMDNEQFF
TRBJ2-7	TRBV11-2	few	CASLSGLAGGPKQYF
TRBJ1-1	TRBV5-1	NA	CASSSEAGAEAFF
TRBJ1-3	TRBV5-1	many	CASSPRSSGNTIYF
TRBJ2-1	TRBV7-6	few	CASSPLLADEQFF
TRBJ2-1	TRBV7-8	many	CASSPSNEQFF
TRBJ2-1	TRBV4-2	many	CASGQRPGLEDEQFF
TRBJ2-7	TRBV28	few	CASKEFHEQYF
TRBJ1-2	TRBV12-3/TRBV12-4	few	CASIRTGQGGIYGYTF
TRBJ1-4	TRBV11-2	many	CASSSLHNPAELFF
TRBJ2-7	TRBV24-1	NA	CATMRVVEQYF
TRBJ2-3	TRBV20-1	many	CSARDLDGGRPVTDTQYF
TRBJ2-1	TRBV7-9	NA	CASSNGGREQFF
TRBJ2-7	TRBV7-9	few	CASRNGQASGEQYF
TRBJ1-4	TRBV4-3	few	CASSQDGPGATNEKLFF
TRBJ2-7	TRBV4-3	NA	CASSQELVGLSYEQYF
TRBJ1-5	TRBV25-1	many	CASSANPSVFGSNQPQHF
TRBJ2-1	TRBV4-3	NA	CASSHHSGTGGYIGFNEQFF
TRBJ2-1	TRBV7-9	few	CASSFASGSHEQFF